These T cell receptor beta chains were read from a single sample in a study of shared clonotypes between healthy human individuals. Some clones are missing from TCRdb's copy, which holds only in-frame ones; the method was immunoSEQ multiplex PCR. The sample records over 150,000 clones, 66% being singletons. The material sequenced was memory CD4+ T cells sorted from blood. The receptor source for this set is a man under 40 in good health. Both conserved end residues are part of each CDR3. The order of the fields is CDR3 protein, V gene, D gene, J gene. A D gene is named only where the DNA matches it firmly.

CASSEEHGLTYYNEQFF,TRBV25-1,-,TRBJ2-1
CASSQGGLAGSNEQFF,TRBV4-1,TRBD2,TRBJ2-1
CASSPTGVEGYTF,TRBV27,TRBD1,TRBJ1-2
CASSEEFSGNTIYF,TRBV2,-,TRBJ1-3
CASSLDSGLSTDTQYF,TRBV5-1,-,TRBJ2-3
CASILREGVGTEAFF,TRBV2,-,TRBJ1-1
CASSYYGDTEAFF,TRBV6-6,-,TRBJ1-1
CASSLGRDWPTEFF,TRBV7-2,-,TRBJ2-1
CSAMGRGAGGGYTF,TRBV29-1,-,TRBJ1-2
CASSLEAANYGYTF,TRBV7-2,-,TRBJ1-2
CAISDSRGLAGGGYNEQFF,TRBV10-3,TRBD2,TRBJ2-1
CASKDQGSYEQYF,TRBV25-1,-,TRBJ2-7
CASSLTSGRVQSEQFF,TRBV7-2,TRBD2,TRBJ2-1
CASSSASGDTYEQYF,TRBV27,TRBD2,TRBJ2-7
CASSTGSNQPQHF,TRBV5-6,-,TRBJ1-5
CASSYDSGTGNEQYF,TRBV6-5,TRBD1,TRBJ2-7
CASTRTDSLRAFF,TRBV6-1,-,TRBJ1-1
CASSRGGQETQYF,TRBV6-1,-,TRBJ2-5
CASSLDPGEGYTF,TRBV5-1,-,TRBJ1-2
CATSRELGQGKNEKLFF,TRBV15,TRBD1,TRBJ1-4
CASSGGWEQYF,TRBV28,-,TRBJ2-7
CASSRTSGSTDTQYF,TRBV7-3,TRBD2,TRBJ2-3
CATSRETLARGNIQYF,TRBV15,-,TRBJ2-4
CSAREVSGELFF,TRBV29-1,TRBD2,TRBJ2-2
CASSYSPGSHTEAFF,TRBV6-5,-,TRBJ1-1
CASSSYTGGLRPTNEKLFF,TRBV7-9,TRBD1,TRBJ1-4
CASSLVPSGEQYF,TRBV5-5,TRBD2,TRBJ2-7
CASSPLGLAGGYNEQFF,TRBV18,TRBD2,TRBJ2-1
CASSVSAGGSHEQFF,TRBV6-4,TRBD2,TRBJ2-1
CASSPPRYRTYNEQFF,TRBV28,-,TRBJ2-1
CASSVFTGRSYEQYF,TRBV2,-,TRBJ2-7
CASSPGPTYNEQFF,TRBV7-9,-,TRBJ2-1
CASSWTWTDTQYF,TRBV7-2,-,TRBJ2-3
CASRRGTSGGARVDTQYF,TRBV2,TRBD2,TRBJ2-3
CASRGGTGGSQPQHF,TRBV6-5,TRBD1,TRBJ1-5
CASSLEAEDEQYF,TRBV7-2,-,TRBJ2-7
CATAPSTYEQYF,TRBV28,-,TRBJ2-7
CASSLEGQLYEQYF,TRBV5-1,TRBD1,TRBJ2-7
CASSPGDITGELFF,TRBV5-4,-,TRBJ2-2
CASSWDQWGTGELFF,TRBV11-2,-,TRBJ2-2
CASSLASANYGYTF,TRBV7-9,-,TRBJ1-2
CASRRQGKDGYTF,TRBV6-5,TRBD1,TRBJ1-2
CASSEQGGSGNTIYF,TRBV2,-,TRBJ1-3
CASSLGVYEQYF,TRBV4-2,-,TRBJ2-7
CASSLAIRPPGTDTQYF,TRBV5-1,-,TRBJ2-3
CATSRVIGERTDTQYF,TRBV15,-,TRBJ2-3
CASSVEGGLTNRGRYNEQFF,TRBV9,TRBD1,TRBJ2-1
CASSFLGDRGYTF,TRBV5-1,-,TRBJ1-2
CAISEPGLAGGDEQYF,TRBV10-3,TRBD2,TRBJ2-7
CASSLATTGTNEQFF,TRBV5-1,-,TRBJ2-1
CASKGGSFTDTQYF,TRBV9,-,TRBJ2-3
CASSPRLAGDNEQFF,TRBV5-5,TRBD2,TRBJ2-1